The next 27 T cell receptor beta chains were all read from a single sample in a study of OX40 agonist ivuxolimab in advanced cancers. Method: immunoSEQ multiplex PCR; TCRdb's copy keeps in-frame clones and lacks some. The sample lists roughly 84,000 clones, roughly 80% occurring once. The specimen was CD4+ or CD8+ T cells sorted from blood, collected in a trial of the OX40 agonist ivuxolimab. The receptors originated from an adult with an advanced solid tumor such as melanoma, head and neck, liver or kidney cancer.

This sequence joins TRBV5-4 and TRBJ1-1; D is unresolved. The CDR3 runs to 16 residues. Germline V gene lookup returns CDR1 SGHNT and CDR2 YYREEE (reference sequence). V shed 4 bases and J shed 0 bases, with 16 bases lying between them. In DNA, the CDR3 is TGTGCCAGCAGCCCCCCATTGGGGAGCTTGAACACTGAAGCTTTCTTT. It codes for CASSPPLGSLNTEAFF.

This clone has only one observation. The CDR3 DNA sequence: TGTGCCAGCAGCCGAGGCCCCACTGAAGCTTTCTTT. It specifies CASSRGPTEAFF. V is TRBV7-3 and J is TRBJ1-1; unclear D gene. Germline-derived CDR1 and CDR2 are SGHTA and FQGTGA. V was clipped by 5 bases and J by 4 bases, with 8 bases between them. The CDR3 is made up of 12 amino acids. Variable domain in full (rest from reference TRBV7-3 and TRBJ1-1): GAGVSQTPSNKVTEKGKYVELRCDPISGHTALYWYRQSLGQGPEFLIYFQGTGAADDSGLPNDRFFAVRPEGSVSTLKIQRTERGDSAVYLCASSRGPTEAFFGQGTRLTVV.

The gene calls are TRBV4-1 and TRBJ2-2; D is undetermined. This CDR3 comprises 14 residues. The V gene's germline CDR1 is MGHRA and CDR2 YSYEKL. Trimming took 0 bases from V and 5 from J, leaving 7 bases between them. CDR3 nucleotide sequence: TGCGCCAGCAGCCAAGATGGGTGGACCGGGGAGCTGTTTTTT. It yields the protein CASSQDGWTGELFF.

This rearrangement joins TRBV7-9 to TRBJ2-7; 10 nucleotides agree with TRBD2. The CDR3 sequence is 19 residues long. Germline V lookup: CDR1 SEHNR, CDR2 FQNEAQ (reference sequence). V lost 5 bases and J lost 4; bases outside the gene matches: 20. The CDR3 reads CASSPLAIAGGPVFYEQYF. The DNA for the CDR3 is TGTGCCAGCAGCCCCCTGGCGATAGCGGGAGGCCCGGTTTTTTACGAGCAGTACTTC.

Only a few counts were recorded for this clone. V gene TRBV6-5 combines with J gene TRBJ2-3; 12 positions agree with TRBD2. Per the germline V gene, CDR1 is MNHEY and CDR2 is SVGAGI. Trimming cost V 10 bases and J 6 bases; bases outside gene matches: 2. The CDR3 loop spans 12 amino acids. The CDR3: CATTSGGDTQYF. The CDR3, as DNA: TGTGCCACTACTAGCGGGGGGGATACGCAGTATTTT.

This chain uses TRBV5-5 with TRBJ1-1; D is possibly TRBD1 (6 bases). The CDR3 spans 13 residues. Germline loops: CDR1 SGHKS, CDR2 YYEKEE (reference sequence). Trimming cost V 4 bases and J 6 bases, with 13 bases left between them. The CDR3 DNA reads as TGTGCCAGCAGCCAGAGGGGGATCCCTGAAGCTTTCTTT. Protein: CASSQRGIPEAFF.

The rearrangement links TRBV7-2 to TRBJ2-2, with D possibly TRBD2 on 5 matching bases. The germline V and J ends were trimmed by 7 bases and 4 bases, with 19 bases remaining between them. CDR1 is SGHTA, CDR2 FQGNSA, per germline. The CDR3 sequence is 16 residues long. Here the CDR3 reads CASMTRTAGITGELFF. The CDR3 nucleotides are TGTGCCAGCATGACTCGGACGGCCGGGATCACCGGGGAGCTGTTTTTT.

This clone was counted only a few times. The chain uses TRBV2 and TRBJ1-3; 7 bases line up with TRBD1. V lost 9 bases, J lost 1 base, and 9 bases stayed unmatched. CDR3 length: 15 amino acids. Germline CDR1 reads SNHLY; CDR2 reads FYNNEI. CDR3 in DNA: TGTGCCAGGGGGGGGGACAGCCGGTCTGGAAACACCATATATTTT. Its protein is CARGGDSRSGNTIYF.

The chain is built from TRBV2 and TRBJ1-4; D possibly corresponds to TRBD1 (5 bases). The germline V gene has CDR1 SNHLY and CDR2 FYNNEI. The CDR3 spans 13 residues. V was pared by 6 bases and J by 3 bases, with 8 bases between. DNA of the CDR3: TGTGCCAGCAGATCAGGGTCTAATGAAAAACTGTTTTTT. Its translation: CASRSGSNEKLFF.

The chain couples TRBV4-1 to TRBJ1-2; TRBD1 agrees at 8 bases. The CDR3 consists of 17 residues. The germline V gene has CDR1 MGHRA and CDR2 YSYEKL. J lost 8 bases, V lost 1 base, and 15 bases had no gene match. The CDR3: CASSQGLQGGGRGGYTF. In DNA form, the CDR3 reads TGCGCCAGCAGCCAAGGCCTACAGGGGGGTGGGAGGGGGGGCTACACCTTC.

The V gene is TRBV7-9, the J gene TRBJ1-4, with TRBD1 as a possible D gene (5 bases). Germline V gene sequence: CDR1 SEHNR, CDR2 FQNEAQ (reference sequence). The CDR3 is 15 residues long. V dropped 4 bases and J dropped 5 bases, with 14 bases sitting between them. The chain's CDR3 is CASSSPGRGNEKLFF. CDR3 DNA sequence: TGTGCCAGCAGCTCCCCGGGCCGGGGGAATGAAAAACTGTTTTTT.

This sequence joins TRBV5-1 and TRBJ1-5; 8 bases are a match to TRBD1. The V segment lost 2 bases and the J segment 0 bases; nucleotides outside the gene matches: 4. The CDR3 has 16 amino acids. Germline CDR1 reads SGHRS; CDR2 reads YFSETQ. The CDR3 here is CASSLGQGDSNQPQHF. The CDR3 DNA is TGCGCCAGCAGCTTAGGACAGGGAGATAGCAATCAGCCCCAGCATTTT.

This CDR3 is CASSLRFWGANTEAFF. The CDR3 DNA reads as TGCGCCAGCAGCTTGCGATTCTGGGGAGCGAACACTGAAGCTTTCTTT. The chain employs TRBV5-1 and TRBJ1-1; D unclear. This CDR3 has 16 amino acids. Germline V lookup: CDR1 SGHRS, CDR2 YFSETQ. With 1 base removed from V and 1 base from J, the gap between germline ends came to 14 bases. The full variable domain, with the rest looked up from reference TRBV5-1 and TRBJ1-1, is KAGVTQTPRYLIKTRGQQVTLSCSPISGHRSVSWYQQTPGQGLQFLFEYFSETQRNKGNFPGRFSGRQFSNSRSEMNVSTLELGDSALYLCASSLRFWGANTEAFFGQGTRLTVV.

The V gene is TRBV7-9, the J gene TRBJ2-2, with D unclear. The CDR3 sequence is 14 residues long. Germline V CDR1 and CDR2: SEHNR, FQNEAQ (reference sequence). V gave up 0 bases and J gave up 3 bases, with 5 bases separating them. The CDR3 DNA reads as TGTGCCAGCAGCTTAGCCCAGTACACCGGGGAGCTGTTTTTT. Protein: CASSLAQYTGELFF.

This chain uses TRBV2 with TRBJ1-4; 8 bases agree with TRBD1. CDR1 is SNHLY, CDR2 FYNNEI, per germline. The CDR3 extends over 14 amino acids. The ends lost 6 bases at V and 6 bases at J; junction bases unmatched: 6. CDR3 nucleotide sequence: TGTGCCAGCAGGGAGGACAGGGCTGATGAAAAACTGTTTTTT. It encodes CASREDRADEKLFF.

This rearrangement joins TRBV5-8 to TRBJ2-5, with D maybe TRBD1 (6 bases). The CDR3 totals 15 residues. Deletions cut 2 bases from V and 1 base from J, with 12 bases between. Germline V lookup: CDR1 SGHTS, CDR2 YDEGEE. The CDR3 sequence is CASSLGGGLQETQYF. In DNA, the CDR3 is TGTGCCAGCAGCTTAGGTGGGGGCCTCCAAGAGACCCAGTACTTC.

This chain links TRBV7-9 with TRBJ2-7; perhaps TRBD2 as D (5 bases). The CDR3 has 14 residues. V lost 1 base and J 2 bases, leaving 9 bases between the germline ends. Germline lookup yields CDR1 SEHNR and CDR2 FQNEAQ (reference sequence). This CDR3 reads CASSLDLAPYEQYF. The CDR3 nucleotides are TGTGCCAGCAGCTTAGATCTAGCCCCCTACGAGCAGTACTTC.

The gene calls are TRBV23-1 and TRBJ1-5, with D maybe TRBD1 (5 bases). TRBV23-1 is an ORF for which the function is uncertain. This CDR3 contains 15 residues. Deletions cut 3 bases from V and 2 bases from J, with 11 bases between. The CDR3 DNA reads TGCGCCAGCAGTCACGGGAGAGGGGGCAATCAGCCCCAGCATTTT. This gives the protein CASSHGRGGNQPQHF.

As for this clone: At one boundary the junction diverges from the germline segment, which might be a read error. This rearrangement joins TRBV6-6 to TRBJ1-5; a possible D gene is TRBD1 (6 bases). The CDR3 extends over 14 amino acids. Germline CDR1 MNHNY, CDR2 SVGAGI (reference sequence). The CDR3 region is CASSSRDIGQSQHF. The CDR3 region has the DNA TGTGCCAGCAGCTCCCGGGACATCGGTCAGTCCCAGCATTTT.

V gene TRBV6-1 combines with J gene TRBJ2-3; a possible D gene is TRBD2 (6 bases). The V and J ends lost 6 bases and 2 bases respectively, with 9 bases between them. There are 13 residues in the CDR3. Per germline, CDR1 MNHNS and CDR2 SASEGT. CDR3 sequence: CASREGSTDTQYF. CDR3 nucleotides: TGTGCCAGCAGGGAGGGGTCCACAGATACGCAGTATTTT.

The table lists this clone with a count of one. The V call is TRBV9, the J call TRBJ1-1; a weak D match, TRBD1 (5 bases). In germline, CDR1 is SGDLS, CDR2 YYNGEE. Trimming took 1 base from V and 11 from J, leaving 24 bases between them. This CDR3 is 16 amino acids long. The CDR3 spells CASSVTNGVGAEAAFF. The CDR3 DNA reads as TGTGCCAGCAGCGTAACCAATGGGGTAGGGGCTGAGGCGGCTTTCTTT.

This clone came up once. The chain links TRBV6-1 to TRBJ2-7; either TRBD1 or TRBD2 may fit D (5 bases each). CDR1 is MNHNS and CDR2 is SASEGT in the germline V gene. CDR3 size: 17 residues. Trimming left V 0 bases short and J 2 bases short, with 17 bases between. CDR3 sequence: CASSEALLGTVTYEQYF. The CDR3 DNA sequence: TGTGCCAGCAGTGAAGCGCTTCTGGGGACGGTAACCTACGAGCAGTACTTC.

J is TRBJ2-1 and V is TRBV7-9; 10 bases are shared with TRBD1. Germline CDR1 SEHNR, CDR2 FQNEAQ (reference sequence). V lost 3 bases and J lost 5; bases outside the gene matches: 7. This CDR3 is 16 amino acids long. This chain's CDR3 is CASSFWTGGMDNEQFF. The CDR3 DNA is TGTGCCAGCAGCTTTTGGACAGGGGGGATGGACAATGAGCAGTTCTTC.

V and J are TRBV19 and TRBJ1-1; no reliable D call. Germline loops: CDR1 LNHDA, CDR2 SQIVND (reference sequence). Trimming removed 3 bases from V and 3 bases from J, with 17 bases in between. The length of the CDR3 is 16 residues. The CDR3 nucleotides are TGTGCCAGTAGTATTGGGTCGGGGAAGCGTGACACTGAAGCTTTCTTT. Translation gives CASSIGSGKRDTEAFF.

Here the CDR3 reads CASSLGGTNEKLFF. In DNA form, the CDR3 reads TGTGCCAGCAGCCTGGGGGGCACTAATGAAAAACTGTTTTTT. V usage is TRBV6-5 and J usage is TRBJ1-4; possible D gene TRBD1, 6 bases. The ends were cut back, 6 bases at V and 2 bases at J, with 10 bases in the middle. This CDR3 has 14 amino acids. CDR1 is MNHEY, CDR2 SVGAGI, per germline.

The chain carries TRBV7-3 and TRBJ1-5, with 12 bases that match TRBD1. The ends lost 5 bases at V and 2 bases at J; junction bases unmatched: 7. There are 17 residues in the CDR3. Germline-derived CDR1 and CDR2 are SGHTA and FQGTGA. CDR3 DNA: TGTGCCAGCAGCGTAATGGGACAGGGGGCTGGCAATCAGCCCCAGCATTTT. As protein: CASSVMGQGAGNQPQHF.

This clone was picked up one time. The rearrangement uses TRBV10-3 and TRBJ1-3; 11 bases are shared with TRBD1. The ends lost 10 bases at V and 4 bases at J; junction bases unmatched: 12. The CDR3 is 16 residues long. Germline-derived CDR1 and CDR2 are ENHRY and SYGVKD. Here the CDR3 DNA reads TGTGCCAACGGACAGGGGGCACTATCTTCCGGAAACACCATATATTTT. Amino acid sequence: CANGQGALSSGNTIYF.